The 8 T cell receptor beta chains listed next were all sequenced from one sample in a study of blood T cell repertoires in COVID-19 (dated by TCRdb to 2019 to 2021). The receptor library was made with the immunoSEQ multiplex PCR assay. Here the immuneACCESS table is served through TCRdb, limited to in-frame sequences with V and J called. Missing clones are a known gap in these copies; in checked studies unresolved V genes cover under half, and the rest lacks a known reason. The sample table holds roughly 100,000 clones, of which 80% to 85% were seen once. Of the sample, about 16% is held by the ten largest clones. The sample was peripheral blood. Every receptor here comes from a woman aged 80 or over with acute or convalescent COVID-19.

This clone was counted between two and nine times. The chain is built from TRBV25-1 and TRBJ1-1, with 12 bases matching TRBD1. The V segment lost 4 bases and the J segment 5 bases; nucleotides outside the gene matches: 2. The V gene's germline CDR1 is MGHDK and CDR2 SYGVNS. This CDR3 comprises 14 residues. The CDR3 loop is CASSGDRGLTEAFF. The CDR3 region has the DNA TGTGCCAGCAGTGGGGACAGGGGGCTGACTGAAGCTTTCTTT.

This chain connects TRBV18 to TRBJ1-1; possibly TRBD1 for D (5 bases). Trimming pared 6 bases from V and 6 bases from J, leaving 14 bases between. The CDR3 spans 13 residues. Per the germline V gene, CDR1 is KGHSH and CDR2 is LQKENI. This CDR3 is CASSPDKVAEAFF. CDR3 sequence (DNA): TGTGCCAGCTCCCCGGACAAGGTTGCTGAAGCTTTCTTT.

This chain joins TRBV28 and TRBJ2-7; 7 positions match TRBD1. Germline values: CDR1 MDHEN, CDR2 SYDVKM. The V gene end was trimmed by 1 base and the J gene end by 1 base; junction bases not matched to a gene: 4. This CDR3 is 15 amino acids long. This CDR3 is CASSLSTGVSYEQYF. The DNA for the CDR3 is TGTGCCAGCAGTTTATCAACAGGGGTTTCCTACGAGCAGTACTTC. Complete variable domain (other parts from reference TRBV28 and TRBJ2-7): DVKVTQSSRYLVKRTGEKVFLECVQDMDHENMFWYRQDPGLGLRLIYFSYDVKMKEKGDIPEGYSVSREKKERFSLILESASTNQTSMYLCASSLSTGVSYEQYFGPGTRLTVT.

The chain couples TRBV11-2 to TRBJ1-2; D not resolved. The CDR3 loop spans 14 amino acids. The germline CDR1 and CDR2 sequences are SGHAT and FQNNGV. V shed 5 bases and J shed 7 bases, with 17 bases lying between them. DNA for the CDR3: TGTGCCAGCAGCCCACGGCGTGAGGGAGGTGGCTACACCTTC. Its protein product is CASSPRREGGGYTF.

This chain connects TRBV10-3 to TRBJ1-5; TRBD1 agrees at 9 bases. The ends lost 2 bases at V and 7 bases at J; junction bases unmatched: 12. Germline-derived CDR1 and CDR2 are ENHRY and SYGVKD. The CDR3 totals 17 residues. CDR3 in DNA: TGTGCCATCAGTGAGAGGAGCGGGACAGGGAGAGACCAGCCCCAGCATTTT. It yields the protein CAISERSGTGRDQPQHF.

The chain has TRBV27 and TRBJ2-5; 10 nucleotides match TRBD2. The germline V gene has CDR1 MNHEY and CDR2 SMNVEV (reference sequence). This CDR3 is built from 15 residues. J gave up 4 bases and V 7 bases, and 9 bases lay outside the gene matches. The CDR3 DNA follows: TGTGCCAGCAACGTAGCGGGAGGTCCGGCAGAGACCCAGTACTTC. Amino acids: CASNVAGGPAETQYF.

This chain links TRBV11-1 with TRBJ2-7; TRBD1 aligns across 8 bases. The CDR3 totals 14 residues. Germline-derived CDR1 and CDR2 are SGHAT and FQDESV (reference sequence). The J segment lost 4 bases and the V segment lost 4 bases, leaving 6 bases of the junction unmatched. The CDR3 nucleotides read TGTGCCAGCAGCTCGTTTACAGGGGGTTACGAGCAGTACTTC. Translation: CASSSFTGGYEQYF.

The gene calls are TRBV5-1 and TRBJ2-1, with 9 nucleotides matching TRBD2. The germline V gene encodes CDR1 SGHRS and CDR2 YFSETQ. The CDR3 has 15 residues. V lost 2 bases to trimming and J lost 5 bases; unmatched junction nucleotides: 5. In DNA, the CDR3 is TGCGCCAGCAGCTTATCTAGCGGGGCTAACAATGAGCAGTTCTTC. As protein: CASSLSSGANNEQFF.